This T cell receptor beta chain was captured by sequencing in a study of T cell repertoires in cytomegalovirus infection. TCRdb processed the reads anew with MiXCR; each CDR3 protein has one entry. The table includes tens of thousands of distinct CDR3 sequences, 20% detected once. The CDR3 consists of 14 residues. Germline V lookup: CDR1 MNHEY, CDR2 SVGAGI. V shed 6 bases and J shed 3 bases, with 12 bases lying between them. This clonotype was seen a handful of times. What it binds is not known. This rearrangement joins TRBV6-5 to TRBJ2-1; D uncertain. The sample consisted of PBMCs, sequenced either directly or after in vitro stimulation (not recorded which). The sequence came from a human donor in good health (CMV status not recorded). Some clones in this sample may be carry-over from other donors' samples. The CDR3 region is CASRVGPNYNEQFF. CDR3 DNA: TGTGCCAGCAGGGTAGGGCCCAACTACAATGAGCAGTTCTTC.